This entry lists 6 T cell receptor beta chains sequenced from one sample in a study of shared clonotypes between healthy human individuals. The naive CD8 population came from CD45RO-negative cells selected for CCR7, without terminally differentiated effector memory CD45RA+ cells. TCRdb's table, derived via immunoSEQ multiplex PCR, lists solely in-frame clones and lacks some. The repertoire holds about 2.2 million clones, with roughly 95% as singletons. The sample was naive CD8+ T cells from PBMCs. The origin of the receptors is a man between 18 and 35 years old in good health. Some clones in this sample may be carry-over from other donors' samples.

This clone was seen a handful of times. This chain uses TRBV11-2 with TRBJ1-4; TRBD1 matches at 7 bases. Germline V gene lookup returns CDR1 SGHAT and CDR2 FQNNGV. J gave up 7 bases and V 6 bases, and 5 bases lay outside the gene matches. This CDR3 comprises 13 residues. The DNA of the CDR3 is TGTGCCAGCAGTTTGACAGGGAGTGAAAAACTGTTTTTT. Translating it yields CASSLTGSEKLFF.

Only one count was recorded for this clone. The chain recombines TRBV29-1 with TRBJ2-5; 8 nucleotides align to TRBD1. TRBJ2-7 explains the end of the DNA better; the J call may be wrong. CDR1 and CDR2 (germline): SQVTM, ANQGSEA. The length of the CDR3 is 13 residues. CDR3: CSVEDRERYEQYF. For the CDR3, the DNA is TGCAGCGTTGAGGACAGGGAGAGATACGAGCAGTACTTC.

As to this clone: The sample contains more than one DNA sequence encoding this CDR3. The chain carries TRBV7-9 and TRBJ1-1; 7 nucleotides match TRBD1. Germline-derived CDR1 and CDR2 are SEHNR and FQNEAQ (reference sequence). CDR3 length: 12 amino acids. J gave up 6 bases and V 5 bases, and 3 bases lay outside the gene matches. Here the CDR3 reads CASSPGGAEAFF. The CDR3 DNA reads TGTGCCAGCAGCCCAGGGGGTGCTGAAGCTTTCTTT.

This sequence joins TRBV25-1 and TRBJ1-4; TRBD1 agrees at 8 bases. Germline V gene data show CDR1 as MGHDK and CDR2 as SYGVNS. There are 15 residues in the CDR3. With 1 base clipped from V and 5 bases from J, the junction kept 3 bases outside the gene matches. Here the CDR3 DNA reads TGTGCCAGCAGTGAATGGGGGACAGGAAATGAAAAACTGTTTTTT. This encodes CASSEWGTGNEKLFF.

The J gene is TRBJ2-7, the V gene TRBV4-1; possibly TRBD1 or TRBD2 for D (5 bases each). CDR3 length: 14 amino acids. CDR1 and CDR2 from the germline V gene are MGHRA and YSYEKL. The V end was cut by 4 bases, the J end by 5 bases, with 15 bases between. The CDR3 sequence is CASSLTKGTHEQYF. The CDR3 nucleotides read TGCGCCAGCAGCCTTACAAAGGGGACCCACGAGCAGTACTTC.

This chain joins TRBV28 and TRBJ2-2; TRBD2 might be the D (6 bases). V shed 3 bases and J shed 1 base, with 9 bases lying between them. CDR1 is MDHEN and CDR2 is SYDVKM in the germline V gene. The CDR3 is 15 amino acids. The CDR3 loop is CASSFWRENTGELFF. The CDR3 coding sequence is TGTGCCAGCAGTTTCTGGAGGGAGAACACCGGGGAGCTGTTTTTT.